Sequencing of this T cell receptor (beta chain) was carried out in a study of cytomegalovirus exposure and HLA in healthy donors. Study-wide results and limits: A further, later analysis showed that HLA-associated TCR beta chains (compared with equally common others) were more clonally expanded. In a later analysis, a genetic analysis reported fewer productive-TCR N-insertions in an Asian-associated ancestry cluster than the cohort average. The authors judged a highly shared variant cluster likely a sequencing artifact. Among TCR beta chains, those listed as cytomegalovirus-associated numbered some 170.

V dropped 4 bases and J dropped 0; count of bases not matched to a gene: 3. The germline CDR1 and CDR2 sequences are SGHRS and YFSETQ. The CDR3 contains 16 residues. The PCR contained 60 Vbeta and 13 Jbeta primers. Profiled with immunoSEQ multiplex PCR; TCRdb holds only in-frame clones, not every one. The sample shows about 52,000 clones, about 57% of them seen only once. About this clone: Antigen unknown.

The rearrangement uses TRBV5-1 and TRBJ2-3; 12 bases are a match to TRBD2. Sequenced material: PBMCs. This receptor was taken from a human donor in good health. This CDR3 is CASSQGTSGSTDTQYF. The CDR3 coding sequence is TGCGCCAGCAGCCAAGGGACTAGCGGGAGCACAGATACGCAGTATTTT. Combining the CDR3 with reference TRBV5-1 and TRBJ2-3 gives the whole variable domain KAGVTQTPRYLIKTRGQQVTLSCSPISGHRSVSWYQQTPGQGLQFLFEYFSETQRNKGNFPGRFSGRQFSNSRSEMNVSTLELGDSALYLCASSQGTSGSTDTQYFGPGTRLTVL.